This entry lists 21 T cell receptor beta chains sequenced from one sample in a study of OX40 agonist ivuxolimab in advanced cancers. Repertoires were generated with immunoSEQ multiplex PCR, while TCRdb's copy carries only in-frame clones and drops some. The sample includes about 80,000 clones, 80% to 90% seen only once; the top ten take approximately 2%. Here the sequenced sample was CD4+ or CD8+ T cells sorted from blood, taken in a trial of the OX40 agonist ivuxolimab. Every receptor here comes from an adult with an advanced solid tumor such as melanoma, head and neck, liver or kidney cancer.

The V gene is TRBV7-2, the J gene TRBJ2-4, with a weak D call TRBD2 (6 bases). Germline V gene data show CDR1 as SGHTA and CDR2 as FQGNSA. The germline V and J ends were trimmed by 6 bases and 3 bases, with 27 bases remaining between them. This CDR3 region has 19 residues. The chain's CDR3 is CASRISGDGRWLGKNIQYF. The CDR3 region has the DNA TGTGCCAGCAGAATTAGTGGGGATGGGAGGTGGCTTGGCAAAAACATTCAGTACTTC.

The genes are TRBV4-1 and TRBJ2-3; 8 positions agree with TRBD2. J was trimmed by 5 bases and V by 2 bases; bases with no gene match: 24. The CDR3 has 21 amino acids. The germline CDR1 and CDR2 sequences are MGHRA and YSYEKL. CDR3 residues: CASSQQKSGSQPIGGGDTQYF. The DNA of the CDR3 is TGCGCCAGCAGCCAACAAAAGAGCGGGAGCCAGCCAATAGGGGGGGGAGATACGCAGTATTTT.

The V gene is TRBV5-4, the J gene TRBJ2-5; 7 bases map to TRBD1. The CDR3 has 15 amino acids. Trimming at V came to 4 bases and at J to 1 base, leaving 7 bases not matched to a gene. Per the germline V gene, CDR1 is SGHNT and CDR2 is YYREEE (reference sequence). The CDR3 region has the DNA TGTGCCAGCAGCCCTCCGGGACAGTTCCAAGAGACCCAGTACTTC. Amino acid sequence: CASSPPGQFQETQYF.

The chain couples TRBV11-2 to TRBJ2-7; D might be TRBD2 (6 bases). CDR1 and CDR2 from the germline V gene are SGHAT and FQNNGV. V lost 5 bases and J 2 bases, leaving 13 bases between the germline ends. This CDR3 region has 14 residues. CDR3 bases: TGTGCCAGCAGCCTCGGGACTTCCACCTACGAGCAGTACTTC. The encoded protein is CASSLGTSTYEQYF.

The rearrangement links TRBV7-9 to TRBJ1-3, with TRBD1 as a possible D gene (6 bases). The V gene's germline CDR1 is SEHNR and CDR2 FQNEAQ (reference sequence). This CDR3 contains 16 residues. Trimming pared 5 bases from V and 0 bases from J, leaving 14 bases between. CDR3 amino acids: CASSVLRGHSGNTIYF. CDR3 DNA sequence: TGTGCCAGCAGCGTCCTCAGGGGACACTCTGGAAACACCATATATTTT.

The chain couples TRBV5-8 to TRBJ2-3, with D uncertain. CDR3 length: 14 residues. Trimming removed 1 base at V and 2 bases at J, with 8 bases between. Germline CDR1 SGHTS, CDR2 YDEGEE. CDR3 sequence: CASSLTGTTDTQYF. The CDR3 bases are TGTGCCAGCAGCTTGACTGGAACCACAGATACGCAGTATTTT.

This chain uses TRBV5-1 with TRBJ2-1; perhaps TRBD2 as D (5 bases). V shed 4 bases and J shed 7 bases, with 12 bases lying between them. Germline V gene sequence: CDR1 SGHRS, CDR2 YFSETQ. The CDR3 runs 13 residues. CDR3 residues: CASSTGLSNEQFF. DNA for the CDR3: TGCGCCAGCAGCACCGGACTTTCGAATGAGCAGTTCTTC.

CDR3 protein: CAGVRRGGLNGWQYF. The CDR3 DNA sequence: TGTGCCGGGGTACGTCGAGGGGGATTAAACGGGTGGCAGTACTTC. The rearrangement uses TRBV7-3 and TRBJ2-7, with D tentatively TRBD1 (6 bases). The CDR3 totals 15 residues. Germline V gives CDR1 SGHTA, CDR2 FQGTGA. V lost 11 bases to trimming and J lost 9 bases, with 29 bases between them.

Note on this clone: It is unclear where the CDR3 begins or ends on the DNA, so no DNA is shown, and the CDR3 is as TCRdb lists it. The V and J genes are TRBV7-8 and TRBJ1-4; TRBD1 is the table's D call and was not checked against the DNA. Germline CDR1 SGHVS, CDR2 FQNEAQ. The CDR3 numbers 17 amino acids, ends counted. This chain's CDR3 is CASSLVVRARGDEKLFF.

This clone was seen a handful of times. The chain is built from TRBV9 and TRBJ2-6; D is ambiguous. The V gene lost 3 bases and the J gene lost 0 bases, with 4 bases spanning the gap. The germline V gene encodes CDR1 SGDLS and CDR2 YYNGEE. The CDR3 totals 14 residues. The CDR3 sequence is CASSADSGANVLTF. As DNA, the CDR3 is TGTGCCAGCAGCGCGGACTCTGGGGCCAACGTCCTGACTTTC.

This clone was seen a few times. The chain employs TRBV7-8 and TRBJ1-2; possibly TRBD1 for D (5 bases). CDR1 SGHVS and CDR2 FQNEAQ come from the germline V gene. The V and J ends lost 5 bases and 8 bases respectively, with 12 bases between them. The CDR3 runs to 12 residues. CDR3 bases: TGTGCCAGCAGCGCACGGGACGAGGGCTACACCTTC. Its translation: CASSARDEGYTF. The full variable domain, in which reference TRBV7-8 and TRBJ1-2 provide the parts outside the CDR3, is GAGVSQSPRYKVAKRGQDVALRCDPISGHVSLFWYQQALGQGPEFLTYFQNEAQLDKSGLPSDRFFAERPEGSVSTLKIQRTQQEDSAVYLCASSARDEGYTFGSGTRLTVV.

The J gene is TRBJ1-5, the V gene TRBV30, with 10 bases aligning to TRBD1. From germline, CDR1 is GTSNPN and CDR2 SVGIG (reference sequence). V shed 2 bases, J shed 3 bases, and the junction held 4 bases outside the gene matches. This CDR3 is built from 15 residues. The CDR3 spells CAWSRTGGFNQPQHF. CDR3 nucleotide sequence: TGTGCCTGGAGTCGGACAGGGGGTTTCAATCAGCCCCAGCATTTT.

V and J are TRBV7-8 and TRBJ1-4; tentative D call: TRBD1 (5 bases). The CDR3 loop spans 15 amino acids. CDR1 is SGHVS, CDR2 FQNEAQ, per germline. V lost 0 bases to trimming and J lost 4 bases, with 9 bases between them. This chain's CDR3 is CASSLASRDNEKLFF. The CDR3, as DNA: TGTGCCAGCAGCTTAGCAAGCAGGGATAATGAAAAACTGTTTTTT.

The V call is TRBV11-3, the J call TRBJ2-3; 8 bases fit TRBD2. This CDR3 region has 15 residues. J lost 6 bases, V lost 2 bases, and 7 bases had no gene match. CDR1 is SGHNT, CDR2 YENEEA, per germline. DNA for the CDR3: TGTGCCAGCAGCTTATCTGGCTCTAGCGGGGATACGCAGTATTTT. Encoded protein: CASSLSGSSGDTQYF.

This clone was found once. The chain has TRBV6-4 and TRBJ2-2; D gene unclear. V lost 5 bases to trimming and J lost 6 bases, with 16 bases between them. The V gene's germline CDR1 is MRHNA and CDR2 SNTAGT. There are 15 residues in the CDR3. CDR3 DNA: TGTGCCAGCAGTTTGGCACCCGCCCCAGCCGGGGAGCTGTTTTTT. Translation gives CASSLAPAPAGELFF.

This chain uses TRBV18 with TRBJ2-7; 10 nucleotides align to TRBD1. The length of the CDR3 is 13 residues. V dropped 4 bases and J dropped 5; count of bases not matched to a gene: 2. The germline V gene has CDR1 KGHSH and CDR2 LQKENI. The CDR3: CASSQGTGDEQYF. In nucleotides, the CDR3 is TGTGCCAGCTCACAAGGGACAGGGGACGAGCAGTACTTC.

This chain uses TRBV7-6 with TRBJ2-5, with D perhaps TRBD1 (6 bases). Trimming stripped 1 base from V and 5 bases from J, with 14 bases between. The CDR3 length is 15 residues. Germline CDR1 SGHVS, CDR2 FNYEAQ. In DNA, the CDR3 is TGTGCCAGCAGCTTAGACCACAGGGCCGGGGAGACCCAGTACTTC. It yields the protein CASSLDHRAGETQYF.

The chain carries TRBV11-1 and TRBJ2-6; D might be TRBD1 (5 bases). This CDR3 has 17 amino acids. The V end lost 2 bases, the J end lost 1 base, and 12 bases lay between the germline ends. CDR1 and CDR2 (germline): SGHAT, FQDESV (reference sequence). CDR3 loop: CASSLRTKGSGANVLTF. The CDR3 bases are TGTGCCAGCAGCTTAAGGACCAAGGGGTCTGGGGCCAACGTCCTGACTTTC. Full variable domain (rest looked up from reference TRBV11-1 and TRBJ2-6): EAEVAQSPRYKITEKSQAVAFWCDPISGHATLYWYRQILGQGPELLVQFQDESVVDDSQLPKDRFSAERLKGVDSTLKIQPAELGDSAMYLCASSLRTKGSGANVLTFGAGSRLTVL.

The chain combines TRBV4-3 with TRBJ2-5; D is unclear. The J call may be wrong; the DNA end is better matched by TRBJ2-7. Germline assignment: CDR1 LGHNA and CDR2 YSLEER. The CDR3 sequence is 15 residues long. This chain's CDR3 is CASSQDTTGLYEQYF. The CDR3 bases are TGCGCCAGCAGCCAAGATACAACTGGCCTTTACGAGCAGTACTTC.

The V gene is TRBV6-6, the J gene TRBJ1-3, with unresolved D. This CDR3 has 15 amino acids. Between the trimmed V and J ends, which lost 5 bases and 8 bases, there was a span of 19 bases. From germline, CDR1 is MNHNY and CDR2 SVGAGI (reference sequence). CDR3 in amino acids: CASSDPPTSKDTIYF. The CDR3 coding sequence is TGTGCCAGCAGTGACCCCCCGACATCGAAGGACACCATATATTTT.

V usage is TRBV19 and J usage is TRBJ1-5, with a tentative D call TRBD1 (6 bases). The V and J ends lost 7 bases and 0 bases respectively, with 13 bases between them. The CDR3 has 15 residues. In germline, CDR1 is LNHDA, CDR2 SQIVND (reference sequence). The CDR3: CASKEGGISNQPQHF. The CDR3 region has the DNA TGTGCCAGTAAGGAGGGGGGGATTAGCAATCAGCCCCAGCATTTT. The full variable domain, completed using reference TRBV19 and TRBJ1-5, is DGGITQSPKYLFRKEGQNVTLSCEQNLNHDAMYWYRQDPGQGLRLIYYSQIVNDFQKGDIAEGYSVSREKKESFPLTVTSAQKNPTAFYLCASKEGGISNQPQHFGDGTRLSIL.